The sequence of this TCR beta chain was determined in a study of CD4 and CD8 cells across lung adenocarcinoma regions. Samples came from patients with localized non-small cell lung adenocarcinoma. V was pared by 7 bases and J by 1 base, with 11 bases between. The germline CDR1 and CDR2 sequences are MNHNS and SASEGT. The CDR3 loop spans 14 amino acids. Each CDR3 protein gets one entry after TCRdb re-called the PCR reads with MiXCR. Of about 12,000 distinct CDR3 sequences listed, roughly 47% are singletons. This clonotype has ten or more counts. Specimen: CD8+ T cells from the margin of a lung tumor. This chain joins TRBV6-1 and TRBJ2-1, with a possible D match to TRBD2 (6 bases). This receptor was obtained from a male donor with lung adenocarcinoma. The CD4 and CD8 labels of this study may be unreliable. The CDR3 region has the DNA TGTGCCAGCATAATAGGGACTTCCTACAATGAGCAGTTCTTC. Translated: CASIIGTSYNEQFF.